The next 4 T cell receptor beta chains were all read from a single sample in a study of blood T cell repertoires in COVID-19. Sequencing used immunoSEQ multiplex PCR; TCRdb keeps in-frame clones, though not all of them. This repertoire shows about 260,000 clones, just under 90% found once; its top ten account for around 0.85%. Sequences were obtained from PBMCs or T cells enriched from blood (not recorded which). These receptors originate from a man in his forties or fifties who had been exposed to COVID-19.

V and J are TRBV6-5 and TRBJ1-2; 8 positions match TRBD1. V was pared by 0 bases and J by 3 bases, with 3 bases of the junction left unmatched. This CDR3 has 15 amino acids. Germline V gene sequence: CDR1 MNHEY, CDR2 SVGAGI. CDR3 DNA: TGTGCCAGCAGTTACTCGGCAGGGGGCGACTATGGCTACACCTTC. This encodes CASSYSAGGDYGYTF.

CDR3 in amino acids: CAWSGGQSTDTQYF. CDR3 nucleotide sequence: TGTGCCTGGAGCGGTGGACAGAGCACAGATACGCAGTATTTT. The chain couples TRBV30 to TRBJ2-3, with D perhaps TRBD1 (6 bases). Germline-derived CDR1 and CDR2 are GTSNPN and SVGIG (reference sequence). The CDR3 extends over 14 amino acids. V dropped 3 bases and J dropped 0 bases, with 10 bases sitting between them.

This rearrangement joins TRBV19 to TRBJ2-7, with no clear D. The CDR3 has 14 amino acids. CDR1 and CDR2 (germline): LNHDA, SQIVND (reference sequence). Trimming took 2 bases from V and 0 from J, leaving 8 bases between them. As DNA, the CDR3 is TGTGCCAGTAGTATATGGTCGAGCTCCTACGAGCAGTACTTC. Translated: CASSIWSSSYEQYF. The full variable domain, its missing parts supplied by reference TRBV19 and TRBJ2-7, is DGGITQSPKYLFRKEGQNVTLSCEQNLNHDAMYWYRQDPGQGLRLIYYSQIVNDFQKGDIAEGYSVSREKKESFPLTVTSAQKNPTAFYLCASSIWSSSYEQYFGPGTRLTVT.

The chain links TRBV3-1 (or the pseudogene TRBV3-2) to TRBJ1-3; D ambiguous. Germline V gene data show CDR1 as LGHDT and CDR2 as YNNKEL (reference sequence). The length of the CDR3 is 13 residues. The V gene lost 1 base and the J gene lost 4 bases, with 5 bases spanning the gap. As DNA, the CDR3 is TGTGCCAGCAGCCAAGTACTGGGAAACACCATATATTTT. Protein product: CASSQVLGNTIYF.